This T cell receptor beta chain was captured in a study of blood T cell repertoires in COVID-19. Background on the study: Whether acute or convalescent, the COVID-19 samples came from the United States, Italy and Spain. T cells, B-cell-depleted T cells, or PBMCs supplied cDNA or gDNA.

Original methodology: Researchers report that nucleated cell counts were estimated from reference gene primer amplification. Here immunoSEQ multiplex PCR was the method, and the copy in TCRdb shows in-frame clones only, minus some. Clone size and the V and J calls come from that table; the DNA yielded D and trimming. This sample yields approximately 80,000 clones, of which around 90% are seen a single time; about 9% belongs to the top ten. Germline V lookup: CDR1 LGHDT, CDR2 YNNKEL (reference sequence). The CDR3 totals 14 residues. Trimming removed 1 base at V and 1 base at J, with 7 bases between. Sequencing was performed on peripheral blood. J is TRBJ2-5 and V is TRBV3-1 (or the pseudogene TRBV3-2); D remains unclear. This receptor was taken from a human donor in a cohort sampled during active COVID-19. CDR3 in amino acids: CASSQGSLQETQYF. The CDR3 region has the DNA TGTGCCAGCAGCCAAGGTAGTCTCCAAGAGACCCAGTACTTC.